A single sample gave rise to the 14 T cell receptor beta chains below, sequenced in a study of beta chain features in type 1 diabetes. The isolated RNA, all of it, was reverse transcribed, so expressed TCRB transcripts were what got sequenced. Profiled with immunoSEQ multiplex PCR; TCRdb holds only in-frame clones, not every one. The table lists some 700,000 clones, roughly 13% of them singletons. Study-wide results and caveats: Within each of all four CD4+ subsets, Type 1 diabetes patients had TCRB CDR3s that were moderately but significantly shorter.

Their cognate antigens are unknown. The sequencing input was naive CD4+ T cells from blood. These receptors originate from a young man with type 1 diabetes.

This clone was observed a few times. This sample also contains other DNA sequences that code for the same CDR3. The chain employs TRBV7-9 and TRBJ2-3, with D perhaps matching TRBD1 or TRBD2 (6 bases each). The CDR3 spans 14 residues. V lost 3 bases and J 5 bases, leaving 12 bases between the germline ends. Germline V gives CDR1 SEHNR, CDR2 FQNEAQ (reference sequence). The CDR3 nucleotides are TGTGCCAGCAGCTTGACCGGAGGGGGAGATACGCAGTATTTT. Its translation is CASSLTGGGDTQYF.

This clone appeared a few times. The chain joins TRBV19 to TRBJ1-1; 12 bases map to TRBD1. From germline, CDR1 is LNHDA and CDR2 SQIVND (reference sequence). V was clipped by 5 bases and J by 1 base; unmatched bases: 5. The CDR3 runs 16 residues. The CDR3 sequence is CASSVPGQGANTEAFF. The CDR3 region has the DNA TGTGCCAGTAGTGTCCCGGGACAGGGGGCGAACACTGAAGCTTTCTTT.

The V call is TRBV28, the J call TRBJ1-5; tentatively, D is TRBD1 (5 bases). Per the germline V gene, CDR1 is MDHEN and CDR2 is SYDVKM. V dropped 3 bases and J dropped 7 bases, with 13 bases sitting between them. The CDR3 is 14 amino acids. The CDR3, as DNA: TGTGCCAGCAGTTTGGAGGTCCGGGGGCAGCCCCAGCATTTT. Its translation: CASSLEVRGQPQHF.

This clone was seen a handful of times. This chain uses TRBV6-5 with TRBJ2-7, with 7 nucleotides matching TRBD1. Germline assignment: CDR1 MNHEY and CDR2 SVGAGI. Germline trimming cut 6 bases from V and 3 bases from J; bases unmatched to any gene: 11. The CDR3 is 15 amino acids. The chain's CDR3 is CASSPSGTVVYEQYF. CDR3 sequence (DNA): TGTGCCAGCAGCCCCTCCGGGACAGTGGTCTACGAGCAGTACTTC.

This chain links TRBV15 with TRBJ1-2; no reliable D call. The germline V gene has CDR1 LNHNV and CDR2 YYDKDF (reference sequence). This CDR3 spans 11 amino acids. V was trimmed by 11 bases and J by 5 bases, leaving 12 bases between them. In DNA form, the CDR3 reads TGTGCCGCGGGGAACCGTTATGGCTACACCTTC. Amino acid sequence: CAAGNRYGYTF.

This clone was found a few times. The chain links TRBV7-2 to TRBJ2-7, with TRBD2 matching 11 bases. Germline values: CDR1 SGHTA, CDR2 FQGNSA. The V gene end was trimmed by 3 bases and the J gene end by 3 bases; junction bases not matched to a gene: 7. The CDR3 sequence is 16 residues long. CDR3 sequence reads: CASSFILAGVGYEQYF. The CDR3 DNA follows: TGTGCCAGCAGCTTCATACTAGCGGGGGTTGGCTACGAGCAGTACTTC.

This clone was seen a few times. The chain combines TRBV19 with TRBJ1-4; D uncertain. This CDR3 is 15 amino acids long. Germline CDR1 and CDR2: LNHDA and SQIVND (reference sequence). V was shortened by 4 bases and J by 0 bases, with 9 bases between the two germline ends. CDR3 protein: CASSNRDATNEKLFF. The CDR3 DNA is TGTGCCAGTAGTAACCGGGATGCAACTAATGAAAAACTGTTTTTT.

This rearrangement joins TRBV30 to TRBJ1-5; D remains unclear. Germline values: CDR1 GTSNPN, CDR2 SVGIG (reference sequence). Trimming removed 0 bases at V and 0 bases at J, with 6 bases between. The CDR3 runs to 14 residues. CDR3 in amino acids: CAWSVRASNQPQHF. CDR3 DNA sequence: TGTGCCTGGAGTGTACGGGCTAGCAATCAGCCCCAGCATTTT.

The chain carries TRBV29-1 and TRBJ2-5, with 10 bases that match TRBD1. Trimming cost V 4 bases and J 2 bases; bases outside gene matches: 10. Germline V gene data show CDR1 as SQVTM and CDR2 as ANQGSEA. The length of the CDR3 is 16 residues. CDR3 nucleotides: TGCAGCGTTGGAATCGGGACAGGGGTATGGCAAGAGACCCAGTACTTC. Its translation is CSVGIGTGVWQETQYF.

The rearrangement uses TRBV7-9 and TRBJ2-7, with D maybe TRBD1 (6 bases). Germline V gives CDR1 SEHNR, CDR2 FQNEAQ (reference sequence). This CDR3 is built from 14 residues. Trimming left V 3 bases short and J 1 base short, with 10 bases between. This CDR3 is CASSLRQESYEQYF. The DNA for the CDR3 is TGTGCCAGCAGCTTGAGACAGGAGTCCTACGAGCAGTACTTC.

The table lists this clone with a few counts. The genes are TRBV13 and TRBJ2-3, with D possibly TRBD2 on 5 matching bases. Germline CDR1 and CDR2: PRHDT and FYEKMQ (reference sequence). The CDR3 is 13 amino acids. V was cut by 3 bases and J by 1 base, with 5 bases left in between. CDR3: CASSFSGTDTQYF. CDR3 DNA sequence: TGTGCCAGCAGCTTTAGCGGCACAGATACGCAGTATTTT.

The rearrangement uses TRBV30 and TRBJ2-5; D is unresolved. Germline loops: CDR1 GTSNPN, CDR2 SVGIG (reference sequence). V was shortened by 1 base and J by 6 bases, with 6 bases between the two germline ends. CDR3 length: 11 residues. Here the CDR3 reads CAWSGGKTQYF. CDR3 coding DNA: TGTGCCTGGAGTGGTGGGAAGACCCAGTACTTC. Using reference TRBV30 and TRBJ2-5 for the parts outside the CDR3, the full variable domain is SQTIHQWPATLVQPVGSPLSLECTVEGTSNPNLYWYRQAAGRGLQLLFYSVGIGQISSEVPQNLSASRPQDRQFILSSKKLLLSDSGFYLCAWSGGKTQYFGPGTRLLVL.

The CDR3 region has the DNA TGTGCTAGTGGATATCCCGGGACAGGGCTTCTCAATGAGCAGTTCTTC. Its translation is CASGYPGTGLLNEQFF. The chain uses TRBV12-5 and TRBJ2-1, with 9 bases matching TRBD1. In germline, CDR1 is LGHNT, CDR2 FRNRAP. The CDR3 is 16 amino acids. Trimming cost V 6 bases and J 6 bases; bases outside gene matches: 12.

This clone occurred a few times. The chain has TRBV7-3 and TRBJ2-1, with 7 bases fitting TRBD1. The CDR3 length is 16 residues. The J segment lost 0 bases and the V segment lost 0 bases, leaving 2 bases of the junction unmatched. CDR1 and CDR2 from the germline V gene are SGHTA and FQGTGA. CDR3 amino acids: CASSLTGTVSYNEQFF. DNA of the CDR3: TGTGCCAGCAGCTTAACCGGGACAGTCTCCTACAATGAGCAGTTCTTC.